The 30 T cell receptor beta chains reported below all come from one sample, sequenced in a study of cytomegalovirus exposure and HLA in healthy donors. PCR primers comprised 60 Vbeta and 13 Jbeta primers. TCRdb's copy holds only in-frame clones and misses some; the assay was immunoSEQ multiplex PCR. The data show approximately 110,000 clones, around three quarters seen once. The sequenced material came from PBMCs. The receptors stem from a man younger than 45 in good health and CMV-seropositive.

V and J are TRBV19 and TRBJ1-5, with 7 bases lining up with TRBD1. The V segment lost 6 bases and the J segment 0 bases; nucleotides outside the gene matches: 2. Germline-derived CDR1 and CDR2 are LNHDA and SQIVND (reference sequence). The CDR3 has 14 amino acids. The CDR3 is CASRGQTSNQPQHF. CDR3 DNA: TGTGCCAGTAGGGGACAGACTAGCAATCAGCCCCAGCATTTT.

CDR3 region: CASQPPGDTEAFF. CDR3 nucleotide sequence: TGTGCCAGTCAGCCCCCAGGGGACACTGAAGCTTTCTTT. The gene calls are TRBV28 and TRBJ1-1; the D gene is possibly TRBD1 (6 bases). The V end was cut by 9 bases, the J end by 3 bases, with 14 bases between. This CDR3 contains 13 residues. Germline V CDR1 and CDR2: MDHEN, SYDVKM. Looking up the rest from reference TRBV28 and TRBJ1-1 gives the full variable domain: DVKVTQSSRYLVKRTGEKVFLECVQDMDHENMFWYRQDPGLGLRLIYFSYDVKMKEKGDIPEGYSVSREKKERFSLILESASTNQTSMYLCASQPPGDTEAFFGQGTRLTVV.

Only a few counts were recorded for this clone. The chain is built from TRBV7-2 and TRBJ1-4; D gene unclear. V gave up 1 base and J gave up 10 bases, with 10 bases separating them. This CDR3 has 13 amino acids. Germline V lookup: CDR1 SGHTA, CDR2 FQGNSA. CDR3 DNA sequence: TGTGCCAGCAGCTTAGATCACCCGCGAAAACTGTTTTTT. Its protein is CASSLDHPRKLFF.

This clone was observed once. This chain joins TRBV9 and TRBJ2-3; TRBD1 matches 9 bases. With V trimmed by 0 bases and J by 3 bases, 2 bases remained unmatched. This CDR3 has 15 amino acids. Germline V gene data show CDR1 as SGDLS and CDR2 as YYNGEE. The CDR3 sequence: CASSVGDRVTDTQYF. In nucleotides, the CDR3 is TGTGCCAGCAGCGTAGGGGACAGGGTAACAGATACGCAGTATTTT.

This clone came up once. This chain links TRBV6-1 with TRBJ1-1; D might be TRBD1 (6 bases). CDR1 is MNHNS and CDR2 is SASEGT in the germline V gene. The ends were cut back, 7 bases at V and 5 bases at J, with 20 bases in the middle. The CDR3 has 15 residues. CDR3 nucleotide sequence: TGTGCCAGCAAAATAGTGGGTGAAGGGGGAACTGAAGCTTTCTTT. It encodes CASKIVGEGGTEAFF.

The V gene is TRBV2, the J gene TRBJ2-5, with 9 bases that match TRBD1. V lost 10 bases, J lost 5 bases, and 14 bases stayed unmatched. Germline V gives CDR1 SNHLY, CDR2 FYNNEI. The CDR3 sequence is 15 residues long. This CDR3 is CATSPGQGFGETQYF. CDR3 coding DNA: TGTGCCACCTCCCCGGGACAGGGATTCGGGGAGACCCAGTACTTC.

On this clone: This could be a read error, since a much larger clone is one nucleotide away. J is TRBJ2-7 and V is TRBV7-7; 10 nucleotides match TRBD1. The CDR3 is made up of 14 amino acids. J was trimmed by 2 bases and V by 5 bases; bases with no gene match: 3. The germline CDR1 and CDR2 sequences are SSHAT and FNYEAQ (reference sequence). The CDR3: CASSPGTGAYEQYF. CDR3 DNA: TGTGCCAGCAGCCCCGGGACAGGGGCCTACGAGCAGTACTTC.

This chain joins TRBV2 and TRBJ2-5; D is perhaps TRBD2 (6 bases). The assigned J gene may be wrong: the sequence end matches TRBJ2-7 better. Germline CDR1 reads SNHLY; CDR2 reads FYNNEI. The length of the CDR3 is 21 residues. The CDR3 spells CASSEALRDLAPGATNYEQYF. The DNA for the CDR3 is TGTGCCAGCAGTGAAGCGCTTAGGGACTTGGCCCCGGGAGCGACGAACTACGAGCAGTACTTC.

This rearrangement joins TRBV29-1 to TRBJ1-1, with 10 bases fitting TRBD1. V lost 6 bases, J lost 3 bases, and 4 bases stayed unmatched. Germline loops: CDR1 SQVTM, CDR2 ANQGSEA. The CDR3 length is 13 residues. The CDR3 region is CSVGTGVDTEAFF. The CDR3 DNA reads as TGCAGCGTGGGGACAGGGGTGGACACTGAAGCTTTCTTT.

V and J are TRBV4-1 and TRBJ2-7; a weak D match, TRBD2 (5 bases). V lost 0 bases and J lost 12, with 18 bases in between. The CDR3 length is 14 residues. Germline CDR1 MGHRA, CDR2 YSYEKL. The CDR3 DNA sequence: TGCGCCAGCAGCCAAGATCGCCGATCGGCGGGTCGGTACTTC. It yields the protein CASSQDRRSAGRYF.

V gene TRBV18 combines with J gene TRBJ2-2, with a weak D call TRBD2 (6 bases). The CDR3 has 17 residues. The V end was cut by 0 bases, the J end by 4 bases, with 15 bases between. The germline CDR1 and CDR2 sequences are KGHSH and LQKENI. The DNA of the CDR3 is TGTGCCAGCTCACCACCGGATCGGGGGTCCAGCACCGGGGAGCTGTTTTTT. Amino acids: CASSPPDRGSSTGELFF.

V and J are TRBV9 and TRBJ2-1; 9 nucleotides match TRBD2. The J segment lost 4 bases and the V segment lost 3 bases, leaving 8 bases of the junction unmatched. Germline V lookup: CDR1 SGDLS, CDR2 YYNGEE. CDR3 size: 16 residues. CDR3: CASSGQGGGDYNEQFF. DNA for the CDR3: TGTGCCAGCAGCGGCCAAGGCGGGGGGGATTACAATGAGCAGTTCTTC.

The V and J genes are TRBV5-6 and TRBJ1-3; D gene ambiguous. The CDR3 is made up of 16 amino acids. Trimming left V 4 bases short and J 1 base short, with 15 bases between. Per the germline V gene, CDR1 is SGHDT and CDR2 is YYEEEE. The CDR3 here is CASSRGQEQSGNTIYF. As DNA, the CDR3 is TGTGCCAGCAGCCGCGGGCAGGAGCAGTCTGGAAACACCATATATTTT.

A single count supports this clone. CDR3 loop: CASSLGGTGGAPYGYTF. The CDR3 bases are TGTGCCAGCAGCTTGGGGGGGACAGGGGGCGCTCCCTATGGCTACACCTTC. The chain carries TRBV5-5 and TRBJ1-2; 12 bases match TRBD1. The CDR3 spans 17 residues. Germline CDR1 is SGHKS and CDR2 is YYEKEE (reference sequence). The J segment lost 4 bases and the V segment lost 0 bases, leaving 7 bases of the junction unmatched. Variable domain in full (rest from reference TRBV5-5 and TRBJ1-2): DAGVTQSPTHLIKTRGQQVTLRCSPISGHKSVSWYQQVLGQGPQFIFQYYEKEERGRGNFPDRFSARQFPNYSSELNVNALLLGDSALYLCASSLGGTGGAPYGYTFGSGTRLTVV.

The chain couples TRBV4-1 to TRBJ1-1; the match to TRBD1 covers 8 bases. The CDR3 extends over 15 amino acids. The germline gives CDR1 MGHRA, CDR2 YSYEKL. V shed 4 bases, J shed 2 bases, and the junction held 6 bases outside the gene matches. The CDR3 DNA follows: TGCGCCAGCAGCCCAAGGACAGGGCGTAACACTGAAGCTTTCTTT. Amino acids: CASSPRTGRNTEAFF.

The gene calls are TRBV10-3 and TRBJ2-5, with unresolved D. The J call may be wrong; the DNA end is better matched by TRBJ2-7. From germline, CDR1 is ENHRY and CDR2 SYGVKD. The CDR3 extends over 13 amino acids. For the CDR3, the DNA is TGTGCCATCAGTGAAGTCCAGGATGGCGAGCAGTACTTC. Translating it yields CAISEVQDGEQYF.

This chain joins TRBV9 and TRBJ1-2; D not certain. This CDR3 contains 15 residues. Germline values: CDR1 SGDLS, CDR2 YYNGEE. V lost 3 bases, J lost 2 bases, and 14 bases lay in between. CDR3 amino acids: CASSDGVRGNYGYTF. CDR3 in DNA: TGTGCCAGCAGCGACGGGGTTCGAGGAAACTATGGCTACACCTTC.

V gene TRBV10-3 combines with J gene TRBJ2-3; 8 bases fit TRBD1. Germline CDR1 and CDR2: ENHRY and SYGVKD. The CDR3 totals 18 residues. V shed 6 bases and J 0 bases; nucleotides not matched to a gene: 14. CDR3 sequence (DNA): TGTGCCATCAGCTTTAGAATGGGACAGGAGACTAGCACAGATACGCAGTATTTT. Amino acids: CAISFRMGQETSTDTQYF.

V usage is TRBV5-6 and J usage is TRBJ1-2; 10 nucleotides match TRBD1. CDR3 size: 15 residues. CDR1 is SGHDT and CDR2 is YYEEEE in the germline V gene. V lost 0 bases and J lost 2; bases outside the gene matches: 1. DNA of the CDR3: TGTGCCAGCAGCTTGGTGACAGGGGGCAACTATGGCTACACCTTC. This sequence encodes CASSLVTGGNYGYTF. Based on the CDR3 plus reference TRBV5-6 and TRBJ1-2, the full variable domain is DAGVTQSPTHLIKTRGQQVTLRCSPKSGHDTVSWYQQALGQGPQFIFQYYEEEERQRGNFPDRFSGHQFPNYSSELNVNALLLGDSALYLCASSLVTGGNYGYTFGSGTRLTVV.

The chain couples TRBV29-1 to TRBJ2-7; 7 nucleotides match TRBD1. This CDR3 is 15 amino acids long. Germline V gene lookup returns CDR1 SQVTM and CDR2 ANQGSEA. Trimming cost V 6 bases and J 0 bases; bases outside gene matches: 11. DNA for the CDR3: TGCAGCGTGAGGGGGCCGGGACCGGCCTCCTACGAGCAGTACTTC. Amino acid sequence: CSVRGPGPASYEQYF.

V is TRBV5-1 and J is TRBJ2-3; D gene ambiguous. The CDR3 sequence is 16 residues long. Trimming removed 0 bases from V and 4 bases from J, with 15 bases in between. In germline, CDR1 is SGHRS, CDR2 YFSETQ. In nucleotides, the CDR3 is TGCGCCAGCAGCTTGGGGGCGTCCTTTTGGGCAGATACGCAGTATTTT. It is translated as CASSLGASFWADTQYF.

This clone was seen only once. The chain uses TRBV5-4 and TRBJ1-6; tentative D call: TRBD1 (5 bases). CDR3 size: 14 residues. CDR1 and CDR2 from the germline V gene are SGHNT and YYREEE (reference sequence). The germline V and J ends were trimmed by 0 bases and 8 bases, with 9 bases remaining between them. In DNA form, the CDR3 reads TGTGCCAGCAGCTTGGCCGACAGCTATTCACCCCTCCACTTT. Translated, it gives CASSLADSYSPLHF.

V gene TRBV19 combines with J gene TRBJ2-5; 7 positions agree with TRBD1. The CDR3 loop spans 14 amino acids. CDR1 is LNHDA, CDR2 SQIVND, per germline (reference sequence). J lost 1 base, V lost 1 base, and 0 bases had no gene match. CDR3 region: CASSIGDSQETQYF. The CDR3 DNA sequence: TGTGCCAGTAGTATAGGGGACAGCCAAGAGACCCAGTACTTC.

The gene calls are TRBV4-2 and TRBJ2-1, with 9 bases aligning to TRBD2. V gave up 1 base and J gave up 4 bases; unmatched junction bases: 5. The CDR3 runs 16 residues. CDR1 is LGHNA, CDR2 YNFKEQ, per germline. CDR3 amino acids: CASSQGISGGYNEQFF. In DNA form, the CDR3 reads TGTGCCAGCAGCCAAGGGATCAGCGGGGGGTACAATGAGCAGTTCTTC.

This rearrangement joins TRBV4-2 to TRBJ2-7; D is perhaps TRBD1 (6 bases). This CDR3 comprises 14 residues. Trimming took off 6 bases at V and 5 bases at J, with 17 bases between the two ends. CDR1 and CDR2 (germline): LGHNA, YNFKEQ. The CDR3 is CASREEQGSNEQYF. The CDR3 DNA sequence: TGTGCCAGCAGGGAGGAGCAGGGGAGTAACGAGCAGTACTTC.

This chain links TRBV21-1 with TRBJ2-2; the table names TRBD2, a call not compared with the DNA. TRBV21-1 is a listed pseudogene. The CDR3 loop spans 18 amino acids. For the CDR3, the DNA is TGTGCCAGCAGCAAAACAGGACTAGCGGGGGTAACCACCGGGGAGCTGTTTTTT. Translating gives CASSKTGLAGVTTGELFF.

This chain links TRBV5-1 with TRBJ2-4, with 7 bases that match TRBD1. V lost 4 bases and J lost 8; bases outside the gene matches: 9. The CDR3 covers 14 residues. Germline lookup yields CDR1 SGHRS and CDR2 YFSETQ. The CDR3 nucleotides are TGCGCCAGCAGCCTGGGACAGTCGGCGGACATTCAGTACTTC. This codes for CASSLGQSADIQYF.

This clone was seen a single time. The chain uses TRBV18 and TRBJ1-4; 10 bases align to TRBD1. V shed 4 bases, J shed 5 bases, and the junction held 13 bases outside the gene matches. Looked up from germline, CDR1 is KGHSH and CDR2 is LQKENI. This CDR3 has 18 residues. The CDR3 spells CASSRGQGGSRGNEKLFF. The CDR3 DNA follows: TGTGCCAGCTCACGAGGACAGGGGGGATCCCGGGGGAATGAAAAACTGTTTTTT.

This rearrangement joins TRBV5-5 to TRBJ2-6, with 7 bases matching TRBD1. Germline V gene lookup returns CDR1 SGHKS and CDR2 YYEKEE (reference sequence). V gave up 0 bases and J gave up 0 bases; unmatched junction bases: 3. The CDR3 contains 17 residues. CDR3 sequence (DNA): TGTGCCAGCAGCTTGGTGGGACAGATCTCTGGGGCCAACGTCCTGACTTTC. This codes for CASSLVGQISGANVLTF.

This clone came up a few times. The V gene is TRBV7-9, the J gene TRBJ2-1; D is possibly TRBD2 (6 bases). The V gene lost 5 bases and the J gene lost 5 bases, with 10 bases spanning the gap. CDR3 length: 13 residues. The germline CDR1 and CDR2 sequences are SEHNR and FQNEAQ (reference sequence). For the CDR3, the DNA is TGTGCCAGCAGCGAGAGGGAGGACAATGAGCAGTTCTTC. Translation: CASSEREDNEQFF.